This T cell receptor (beta chain) emerged from a study of vaccination effects on CD4 cells after COVID-19. Study background: Early after vaccination, and again late, three convalescent patients were sampled. Peptides at roughly 9.2 ug/ml and IL-2 at 9 to 10 IU/ml were added to 2 million or so PBMC per well. Study-wide results and limits: In the late period after vaccination, infection- and vaccine-induced clones contracted markedly.

Researchers isolated CD4+ T cells once roughly ten days of culture had elapsed. Documented for the person is a PCR-confirmed SARS-CoV-2 infection occurring between March and December 2020. The participants, recipients of two vaccine doses, got either BNT162b2 or mRNA-1273. With respect to this clone: The antigen is unknown.

The CDR3 length is 16 residues. Germline trimming cut 5 bases from V and 0 bases from J; bases unmatched to any gene: 6. Germline V gives CDR1 SGHTA, CDR2 FQGTGA. The repertoire was sequenced with immunoSEQ multiplex PCR; TCRdb's copy has only in-frame clones and lacks some. The data contain around 53,000 clones, around three quarters of them singletons. This TCR came from a human donor who had a prior SARS-CoV-2 infection. The chain couples TRBV7-3 to TRBJ2-2; 7 bases fit TRBD2. The sequences come from CD4+ T cells from PBMCs cultured without peptide, collected after COVID-19 vaccination. CDR3 sequence: CASSNKRGANTGELFF. Written as DNA, the CDR3 is TGTGCCAGCAGCAATAAGCGGGGCGCGAACACCGGGGAGCTGTTTTTT. The complete variable domain, with remaining parts taken from reference TRBV7-3 and TRBJ2-2, reads GAGVSQTPSNKVTEKGKYVELRCDPISGHTALYWYRQSLGQGPEFLIYFQGTGAADDSGLPNDRFFAVRPEGSVSTLKIQRTERGDSAVYLCASSNKRGANTGELFFGEGSRLTVL.